This TCR beta chain is from a study of blood T cell repertoires in COVID-19 (TCRdb year 2020). Regarding the study in general: The collaborator samples originated in the United States, Italy and Spain and spanned the acute and convalescent phases of COVID-19. The prospective study material was composed of cDNA or gDNA derived from T cells, B-cell-depleted T cells, or PBMCs. Subjects who had been exposed to COVID-19, were actively infected with it, or had recovered from it provided the deeply sampled blood TCRbeta repertoires that made up the dataset. The repertoires were made available in a free public database intended to serve as a resource for research on the immune response to SARS-CoV-2. Samples were obtained from the ongoing ImmuneRACE study (first 160 participants) and from 1,000 to 1,500 subjects provided by 6 global collaborators. Nearly every sample came with metadata listing a de-identified subject ID, COVID-19 status, age in years and sex. Where available, HLA class I and class II types were taken from metadata supplied by the sample provider and were not determined by assay-based typing. Summary of the overall study and its limitations: Clinical and demographic metadata were provided uncurated, with the amount varying by source and participant.

The immunoSEQ Assay, a bias-controlled multiplex PCR, was used to amplify TCRbeta CDR3 regions from genomic DNA. Concerning the study's data processing: The number of nucleated cells in each sample was estimated from the amplification of reference gene primers within the assay. Sequence reads were collapsed and filtered to measure the absolute abundance of every unique TCRbeta CDR3 rearrangement. For each sample, productive Simpson clonality was calculated as the square root of Simpson's diversity index across productive rearrangements. The table was pulled from immuneACCESS by TCRdb, which kept in-frame rearrangements only. Such tables lose some clones; where checked, under half of the loss comes from unresolved V genes, and the rest has no known cause. The DNA was the basis for D and trimming; V, J and clone size are from that table. The sample table holds 150,000 to 200,000 clones, of which over 80% were seen once. About 5% of the sample is held by the ten biggest clonotypes.

Whole blood was collected in K2EDTA tubes by collaborating institutions according to the institutions' own protocols. Collaborator samples were shipped for TCRbeta analysis as frozen whole blood, isolated PBMCs, or DNA extracted from either sample type. V was cut back by 4 bases and J by 6 bases, leaving a gap of 17 bases between them. Taken from the germline V gene, the CDR1 and CDR2 loops are SGHRS and YFSETQ. Spanning cysteine to phenylalanine, the CDR3 consists of 15 amino acids. Only CDR3 DNA remains: 45 bases, in frame from the first base. For this clone: It has no known antigen specificity. No qualities accompany the bases; no much larger clone lies one base away.

This TCR was recovered from a woman between 50 and 59 years old with acute or convalescent COVID-19. The sample comprised peripheral blood. Recombination connected TRBV5-1 to TRBJ2-1; TRBD1 is a weak D gene call, 5 bases matching. The DNA is as follows: TGCGCCAGCAGCGAAAACACAGGATTGGGCAATGAGCAGTTCTTC. Its protein product is CASSENTGLGNEQFF.